This T cell receptor (beta chain) was observed in a study of tumor and adjacent non-tumor tissue in lung cancer. This CDR3 spans 14 amino acids. Per germline, CDR1 MNHNS and CDR2 SASEGT. As concerns this clonotype: This may arise from a read error, as a much more abundant clone is one base away.

The template was RNA from unsorted bulk tissue. The library came from three nested PCR rounds adapted from ARM-PCR protocols. TCRdb re-called the multiplex PCR reads through MiXCR, storing one row per CDR3 protein. The sample includes about 140,000 distinct CDR3 sequences, around 65% seen only once; the top ten take roughly 18%. This rearrangement joins TRBV6-1 to TRBJ2-1; TRBD2 might be the D (6 bases). This sequence originates from a man between 60 and 70 years old with small cell lung cancer. The sequenced sample was lung tumor tissue. As DNA, the CDR3 is TGTGTCAGCAGTCCCTGGGAGGTCGGGCATGAGCAGTTCTTC. This sequence encodes CVSSPWEVGHEQFF.